The T cell receptor (beta chain) under discussion was sequenced for a study of early T cells in non-severe SARS-CoV-2 infection. CDR1 SGHRS and CDR2 YFSETQ come from the germline V gene. Trimming removed 7 bases at V and 0 bases at J, with 13 bases between. The CDR3 covers 15 residues. Individual cDNA molecules carried attached unique molecular identifiers. From the 5' RACE reads, TCRdb called clonotypes with MiXCR, one entry per CDR3 protein. The sample records some 48,000 distinct CDR3 sequences, approximately 5.7% being singletons. The specimen comprised whole blood, sampled at baseline. The clonotype was recovered from an adult who was a healthcare worker with PCR-confirmed SARS-CoV-2 infection or an uninfected control (not recorded which). The rearrangement joins TRBV5-1 to TRBJ2-2; maybe TRBD1 (5 bases). The DNA of the CDR3 is TGCGCCAGCGCCGGACAAACGTCGAACACCGGGGAGCTGTTTTTT. Translated: CASAGQTSNTGELFF.